This T cell receptor (beta chain) comes out of a study of cytomegalovirus exposure and HLA in healthy donors. Germline CDR1 reads SNHLY; CDR2 reads FYNNEI. This CDR3 has 14 residues. Deletions cut 3 bases from V and 13 bases from J, with 21 bases between. A multiplex PCR was run with 60 Vbeta primers and 13 Jbeta primers. Sequencing used immunoSEQ multiplex PCR; TCRdb keeps in-frame clones, though not all of them. The sample carries 100,000 to 150,000 clones, around three quarters recorded once. This receptor was taken from a woman between 50 and 59 years old in good health and CMV-seronegative. The V and J genes are TRBV2 and TRBJ2-5; D is ambiguous. Sequencing was performed on PBMCs. The CDR3 sequence is CASSDFLERHRPYF. DNA of the CDR3: TGTGCCAGCAGTGATTTTCTTGAGAGACACCGCCCGTACTTC.